The TCR beta chain under discussion was sequenced for a study of PD-1 blockade in classical Hodgkin lymphoma. Method: immunoSEQ multiplex PCR; TCRdb's copy keeps in-frame clones and lacks some. The sample has about 40,000 clones; about 90% are singletons. The CDR3 is 16 amino acids. The germline CDR1 and CDR2 sequences are SGHTA and FQGTGA. Trimming removed 2 bases from V and 0 bases from J, with 14 bases in between. Relapse after autologous stem cell transplantation occurred in every patient, and brentuximab vedotin exposure varied. The sequence came from a human donor with classical Hodgkin lymphoma. V is TRBV7-3 and J is TRBJ2-7, with a weak D call TRBD2 (5 bases). This specimen consisted of peripheral blood mononuclear cells (PBMCs), obtained at baseline. CDR3 sequence (DNA): TGTGCCAGCAGCTTAGAGGGTCCTTACAGCTCCTACGAGCAGTACTTC. Encoded protein: CASSLEGPYSSYEQYF.